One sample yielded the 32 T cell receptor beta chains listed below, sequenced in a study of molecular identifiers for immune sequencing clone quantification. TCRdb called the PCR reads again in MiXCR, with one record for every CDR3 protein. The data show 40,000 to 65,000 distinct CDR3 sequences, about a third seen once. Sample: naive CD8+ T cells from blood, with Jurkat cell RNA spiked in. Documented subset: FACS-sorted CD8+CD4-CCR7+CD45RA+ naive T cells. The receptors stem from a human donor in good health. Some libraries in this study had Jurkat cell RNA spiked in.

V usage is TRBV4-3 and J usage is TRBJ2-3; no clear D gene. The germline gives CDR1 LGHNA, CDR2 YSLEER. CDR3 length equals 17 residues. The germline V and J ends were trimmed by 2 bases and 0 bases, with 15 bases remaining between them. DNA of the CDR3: TGCGCCAGCAGCCAAAGGATCGTCGGCCCTAGCACAGATACGCAGTATTTT. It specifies CASSQRIVGPSTDTQYF.

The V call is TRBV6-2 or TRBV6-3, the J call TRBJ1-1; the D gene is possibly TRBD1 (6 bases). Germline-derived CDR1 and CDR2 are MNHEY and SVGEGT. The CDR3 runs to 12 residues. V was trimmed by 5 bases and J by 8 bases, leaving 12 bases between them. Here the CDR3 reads CASSTGLLEAFF. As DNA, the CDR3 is TGTGCCAGCAGTACAGGGCTCCTCGAAGCTTTCTTT.

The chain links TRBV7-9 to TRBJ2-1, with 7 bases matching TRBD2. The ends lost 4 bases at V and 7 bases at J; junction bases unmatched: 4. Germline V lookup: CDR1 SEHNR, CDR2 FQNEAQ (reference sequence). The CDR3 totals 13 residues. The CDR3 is CASSSGLVNEQFF. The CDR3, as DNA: TGTGCCAGCAGCTCCGGACTAGTAAATGAGCAGTTCTTC.

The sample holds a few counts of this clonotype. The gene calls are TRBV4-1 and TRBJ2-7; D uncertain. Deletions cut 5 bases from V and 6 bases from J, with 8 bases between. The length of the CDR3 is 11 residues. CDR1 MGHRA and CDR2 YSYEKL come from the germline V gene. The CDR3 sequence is CASSYMGEQYF. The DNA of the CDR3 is TGCGCCAGCAGCTATATGGGCGAGCAGTACTTC.

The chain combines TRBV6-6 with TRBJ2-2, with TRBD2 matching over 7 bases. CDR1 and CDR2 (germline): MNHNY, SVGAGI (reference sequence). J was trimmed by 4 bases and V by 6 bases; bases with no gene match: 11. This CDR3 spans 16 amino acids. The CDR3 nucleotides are TGTGCCAGCAGAGCGGGACGGCTCTCGAGCACCGGGGAGCTGTTTTTT. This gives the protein CASRAGRLSSTGELFF.

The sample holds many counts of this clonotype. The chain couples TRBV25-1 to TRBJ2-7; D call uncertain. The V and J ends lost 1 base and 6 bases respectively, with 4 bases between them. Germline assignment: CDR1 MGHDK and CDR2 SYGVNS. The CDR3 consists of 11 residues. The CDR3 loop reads CASSELTEQYF. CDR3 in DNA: TGTGCCAGCAGTGAATTGACCGAGCAGTACTTC.

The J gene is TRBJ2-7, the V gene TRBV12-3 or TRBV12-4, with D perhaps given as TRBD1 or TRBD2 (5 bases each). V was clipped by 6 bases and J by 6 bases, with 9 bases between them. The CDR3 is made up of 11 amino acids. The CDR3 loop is CASRSGSEQYF. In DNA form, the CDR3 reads TGTGCCAGCAGGTCAGGGAGCGAGCAGTACTTC.

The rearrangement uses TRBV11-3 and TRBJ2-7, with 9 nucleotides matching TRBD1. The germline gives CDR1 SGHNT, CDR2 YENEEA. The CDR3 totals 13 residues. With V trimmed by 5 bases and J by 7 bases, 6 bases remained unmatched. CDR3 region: CASSPGTGIEQYF. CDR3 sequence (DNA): TGTGCCAGCAGCCCCGGGACAGGGATTGAGCAGTACTTC.

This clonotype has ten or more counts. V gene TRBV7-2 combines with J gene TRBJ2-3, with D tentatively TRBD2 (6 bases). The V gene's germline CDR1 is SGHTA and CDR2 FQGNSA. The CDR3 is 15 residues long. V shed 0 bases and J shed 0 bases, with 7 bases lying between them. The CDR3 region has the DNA TGTGCCAGCAGCTTAGCGGACTACAGCACAGATACGCAGTATTTT. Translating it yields CASSLADYSTDTQYF.

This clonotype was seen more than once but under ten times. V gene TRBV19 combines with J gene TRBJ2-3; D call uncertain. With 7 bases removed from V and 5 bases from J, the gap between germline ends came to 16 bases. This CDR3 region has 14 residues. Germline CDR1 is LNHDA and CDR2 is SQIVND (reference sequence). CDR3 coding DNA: TGTGCCAGTACCCCCCTTCCCCTCGGAGATACGCAGTATTTT. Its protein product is CASTPLPLGDTQYF. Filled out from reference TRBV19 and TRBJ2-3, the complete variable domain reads DGGITQSPKYLFRKEGQNVTLSCEQNLNHDAMYWYRQDPGQGLRLIYYSQIVNDFQKGDIAEGYSVSREKKESFPLTVTSAQKNPTAFYLCASTPLPLGDTQYFGPGTRLTVL.

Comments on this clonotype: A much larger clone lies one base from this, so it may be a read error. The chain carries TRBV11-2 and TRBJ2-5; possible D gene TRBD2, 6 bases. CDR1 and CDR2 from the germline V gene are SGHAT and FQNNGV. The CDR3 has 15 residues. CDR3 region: CANSQKDYAKETQYF. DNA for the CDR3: TGTGCCAACAGCCAGAAGGACTATGCCAAAGAGACCCAGTACTTC.

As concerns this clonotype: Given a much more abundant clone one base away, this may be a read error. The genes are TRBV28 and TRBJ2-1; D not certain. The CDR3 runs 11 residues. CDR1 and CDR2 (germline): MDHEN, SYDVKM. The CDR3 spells CASSFSPKLIF. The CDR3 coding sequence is TGTGCCAGCAGTTTTAGCCCGAAACTGATCTTC.

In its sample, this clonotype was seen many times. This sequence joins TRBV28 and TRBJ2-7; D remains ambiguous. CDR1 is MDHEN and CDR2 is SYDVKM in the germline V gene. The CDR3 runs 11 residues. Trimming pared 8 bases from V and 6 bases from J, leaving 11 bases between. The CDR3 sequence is CASARTGEQYF. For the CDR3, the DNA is TGTGCCAGCGCCAGGACCGGCGAGCAGTACTTC.

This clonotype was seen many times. DNA for the CDR3: TGCAGCGTTGAAGGGCAGAGCACAGATACGCAGTATTTT. Its protein is CSVEGQSTDTQYF. The chain has TRBV29-1 and TRBJ2-3; no reliable D call. Germline loops: CDR1 SQVTM, CDR2 ANQGSEA. Trimming shortened V by 1 base and J by 0 bases, and 5 bases separated the two germline ends. This CDR3 has 13 amino acids.

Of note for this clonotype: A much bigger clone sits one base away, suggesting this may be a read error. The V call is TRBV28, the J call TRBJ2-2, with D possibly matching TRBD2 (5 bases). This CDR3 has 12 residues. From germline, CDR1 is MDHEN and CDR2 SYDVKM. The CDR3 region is CASYSPSGELLF. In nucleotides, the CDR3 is TGTGCCAGCTACTCCCCGTCCGGGGAGCTGTTATTT.

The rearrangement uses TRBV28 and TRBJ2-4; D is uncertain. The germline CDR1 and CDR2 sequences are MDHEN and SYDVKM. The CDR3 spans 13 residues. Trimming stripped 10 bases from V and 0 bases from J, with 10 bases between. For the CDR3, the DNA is TGTGCCACAGCCCCTACAGCCAAAAACATTCAGTACTTC. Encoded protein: CATAPTAKNIQYF.

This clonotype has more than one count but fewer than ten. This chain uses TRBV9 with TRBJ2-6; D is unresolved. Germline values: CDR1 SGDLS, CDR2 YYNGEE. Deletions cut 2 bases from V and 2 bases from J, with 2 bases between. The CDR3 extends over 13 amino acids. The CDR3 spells CASSVPGANVLTF. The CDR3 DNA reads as TGTGCCAGCAGCGTTCCTGGGGCCAACGTCCTGACTTTC.

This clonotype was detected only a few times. The CDR3 loop reads CASSQWEGGETQYF. CDR3 DNA: TGTGCCAGCAGCCAGTGGGAGGGTGGAGAGACCCAGTACTTC. This chain connects TRBV14 to TRBJ2-5; 7 nucleotides agree with TRBD2. The CDR3 runs to 14 residues. CDR1 SGHDN and CDR2 FVKESK come from the germline V gene. Germline trimming cut 3 bases from V and 4 bases from J; bases unmatched to any gene: 5. The full variable domain, rest sourced from reference TRBV14 and TRBJ2-5, is EAGVTQFPSHSVIEKGQTVTLRCDPISGHDNLYWYRRVMGKEIKFLLHFVKESKQDESGMPNNRFLAERTGGTYSTLKVQPAELEDSGVYFCASSQWEGGETQYFGPGTRLLVL.

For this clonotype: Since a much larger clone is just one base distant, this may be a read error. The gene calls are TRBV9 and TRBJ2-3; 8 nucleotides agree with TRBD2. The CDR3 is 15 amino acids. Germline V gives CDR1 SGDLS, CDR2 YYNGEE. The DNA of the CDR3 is TGTGTCAGCCGCCTATCTGGCGGGAGGAGGGATACGCAGTATTTT. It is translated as CVSRLSGGRRDTQYF.

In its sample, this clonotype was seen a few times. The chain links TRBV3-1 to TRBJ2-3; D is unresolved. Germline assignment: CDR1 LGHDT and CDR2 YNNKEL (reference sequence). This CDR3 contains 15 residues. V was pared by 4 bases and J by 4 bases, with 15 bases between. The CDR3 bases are TGTGCCAGCAGCCCCAACTGGCGGTTTGCAGATACGCAGTATTTT. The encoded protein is CASSPNWRFADTQYF.

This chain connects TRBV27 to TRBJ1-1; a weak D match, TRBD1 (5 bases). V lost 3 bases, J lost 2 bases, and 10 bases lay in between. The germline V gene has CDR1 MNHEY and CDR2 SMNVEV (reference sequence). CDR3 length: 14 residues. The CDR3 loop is CASSFAGENTEAFF. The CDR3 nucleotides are TGTGCCAGCAGTTTTGCGGGGGAAAACACTGAAGCTTTCTTT.

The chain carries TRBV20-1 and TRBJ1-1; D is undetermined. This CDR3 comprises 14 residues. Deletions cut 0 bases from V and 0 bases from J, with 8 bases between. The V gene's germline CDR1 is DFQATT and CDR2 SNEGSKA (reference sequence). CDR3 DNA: TGCAGTGCTAGAGATCTACGGGTGAACACTGAAGCTTTCTTT. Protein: CSARDLRVNTEAFF.

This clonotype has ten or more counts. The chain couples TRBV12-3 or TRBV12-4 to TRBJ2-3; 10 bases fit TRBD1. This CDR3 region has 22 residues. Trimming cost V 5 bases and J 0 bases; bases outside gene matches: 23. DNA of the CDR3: TGTGCCAGCAGTCACCCGACAGGGGGCAGTGCCCTCATTGGAAGTAGCACAGATACGCAGTATTTT. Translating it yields CASSHPTGGSALIGSSTDTQYF.

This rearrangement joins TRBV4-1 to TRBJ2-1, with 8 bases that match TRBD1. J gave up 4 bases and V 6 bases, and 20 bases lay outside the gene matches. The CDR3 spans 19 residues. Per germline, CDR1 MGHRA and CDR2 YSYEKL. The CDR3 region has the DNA TGCGCCAGCAGGCTACGGGACAGGCAGACTAGTGGGAGATACAATGAGCAGTTCTTC. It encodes CASRLRDRQTSGRYNEQFF.

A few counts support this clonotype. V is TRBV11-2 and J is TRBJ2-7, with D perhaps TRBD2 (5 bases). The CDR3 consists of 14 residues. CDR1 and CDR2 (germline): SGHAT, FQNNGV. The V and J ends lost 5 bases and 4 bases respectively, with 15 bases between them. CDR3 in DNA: TGTGCCAGCAGCGAGTATGGACTCCCGTACGAGCAGTACTTC. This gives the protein CASSEYGLPYEQYF.

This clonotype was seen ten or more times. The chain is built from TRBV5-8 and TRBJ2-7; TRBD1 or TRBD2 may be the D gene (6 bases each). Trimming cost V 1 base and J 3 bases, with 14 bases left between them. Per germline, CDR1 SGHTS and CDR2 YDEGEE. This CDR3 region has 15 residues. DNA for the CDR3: TGTGCCAGCAGCTTGAGGGGGGCGCGGTTCTACGAGCAGTACTTC. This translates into CASSLRGARFYEQYF.

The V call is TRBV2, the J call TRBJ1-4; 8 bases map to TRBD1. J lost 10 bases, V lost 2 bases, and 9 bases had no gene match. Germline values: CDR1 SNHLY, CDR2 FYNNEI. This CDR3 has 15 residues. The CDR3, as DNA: TGTGCCAGCAGTGAACGGGACAGGATTCTTGGAAAACTGTTTTTT. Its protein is CASSERDRILGKLFF.

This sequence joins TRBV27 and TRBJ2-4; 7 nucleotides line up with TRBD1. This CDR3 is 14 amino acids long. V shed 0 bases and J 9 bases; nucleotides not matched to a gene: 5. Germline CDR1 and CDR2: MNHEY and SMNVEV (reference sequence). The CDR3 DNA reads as TGTGCCAGCAGTTTATCGAGGGGGCAGGGCATTCAGTACTTC. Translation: CASSLSRGQGIQYF.

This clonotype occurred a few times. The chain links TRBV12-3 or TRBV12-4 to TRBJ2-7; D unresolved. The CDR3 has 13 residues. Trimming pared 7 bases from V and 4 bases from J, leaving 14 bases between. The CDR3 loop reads CASTHPLYYEQYF. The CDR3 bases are TGTGCCAGCACCCACCCCCTCTATTACGAGCAGTACTTC.

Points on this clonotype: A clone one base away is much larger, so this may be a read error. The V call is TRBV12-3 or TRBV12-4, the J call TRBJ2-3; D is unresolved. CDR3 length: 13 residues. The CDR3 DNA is TGTGCCAGCAGCCCTGGCACCACAGAAACGCAGTATTTT. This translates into CASSPGTTETQYF.

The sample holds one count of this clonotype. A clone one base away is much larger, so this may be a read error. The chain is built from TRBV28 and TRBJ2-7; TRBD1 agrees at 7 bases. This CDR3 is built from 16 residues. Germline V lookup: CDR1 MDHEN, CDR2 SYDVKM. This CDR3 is CASSLYPGQTSSEQYF. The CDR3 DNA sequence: TGTGCCAGCAGTTTATACCCGGGACAGACCTCCTCCGAGCAGTACTTC.

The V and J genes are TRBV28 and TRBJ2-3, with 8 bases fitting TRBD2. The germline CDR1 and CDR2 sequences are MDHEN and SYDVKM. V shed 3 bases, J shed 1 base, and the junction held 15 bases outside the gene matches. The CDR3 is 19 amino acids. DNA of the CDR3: TGTGCCAGCAGTTTTTTTGGCGGGAACGGGAGGGAGGGCACAGATACGCAGTATTTT. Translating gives CASSFFGGNGREGTDTQYF.